This T cell receptor (beta chain) was captured in a study of T-cell memory formation after mild COVID-19. Study summary: Among the donors, TCR clusters were largely specific to each donor. Whole-study findings and limits: Later expanders leaned CD4+, whereas clones that contracted between day 15 and 85 were balanced CD4/CD8.

Using constant-segment primers, 5'RACE produced TCR alpha and TCR beta cDNA libraries carrying sample barcodes and UMIs. TCRdb processed the 5' RACE reads anew with MiXCR; each CDR3 protein has one entry. The sample yields approximately 210,000 distinct CDR3 sequences, approximately 20% seen once. On this clonotype itself: As yet, its antigen is unknown.

V trimming: 0 bases; J trimming: 2 bases; junction bases outside the gene matches: 6. The CDR3 is made up of 17 amino acids. Germline V gene sequence: CDR1 SGHKS, CDR2 YYEKEE (reference sequence). The genes are TRBV5-5 and TRBJ2-1; the match to TRBD1 covers 9 bases. Sequenced: PBMCs or a T cell subset sorted from them (not recorded which). The TCR originated in an adult woman who had mild COVID-19 (a few samples of this study predate the infection). Cell type and time point are not known. CDR3: CASSLGPGQGTYNEQFF. CDR3 nucleotide sequence: TGTGCCAGCAGCTTGGGACCCGGACAGGGGACCTACAATGAGCAGTTCTTC.